The rows below give T cell receptor beta chains drawn from one sample of a study of cytotoxic CD8 clonotypes in ibrutinib-treated CLL. Sequencing used immunoSEQ multiplex PCR; TCRdb keeps in-frame clones, though not all of them. Of about 140,000 clones in the sample, 80% are singletons; the top ten hold approximately 7.6%. The sample here was PBMCs, taken after 36 months of ibrutinib treatment. These TCRs come from a human donor with chronic lymphocytic leukemia. CDR3s include the opening cysteine and the closing phenylalanine or tryptophan. The D gene is left open where the match is weak. Rows give clone size only sometimes, using once, few, many, or a class for an expanded clone.

j_gene: TRBJ2-1; v_gene: TRBV30; d_gene: -; abundance: -; CDR3aa: CAWTPRRSSSYNEQFF; CDR3nt: TGTGCCTGGACCCCTAGGCGATCAAGCTCCTACAATGAGCAGTTCTTC
j_gene: TRBJ2-5; v_gene: TRBV27; d_gene: TRBD1; abundance: few; CDR3aa: CASSPGQGLKTQYF; CDR3nt: TGTGCCAGCAGTCCGGGACAGGGGTTGAAGACCCAGTACTTC
j_gene: TRBJ1-5; v_gene: TRBV13; d_gene: -; abundance: -; CDR3aa: CASSQTPPGPQHF; CDR3nt: TGTGCCAGCAGTCAAACCCCACCGGGGCCCCAGCATTTT
j_gene: TRBJ2-1; v_gene: TRBV5-1; d_gene: TRBD2; abundance: -; CDR3aa: CASSIGGSEDNEQFF; CDR3nt: TGCGCCAGCAGTATCGGGGGGAGTGAGGACAATGAGCAGTTCTTC
j_gene: TRBJ2-7; v_gene: TRBV5-4; d_gene: TRBD1; abundance: -; CDR3aa: CASSLPGTAESSYEQYF; CDR3nt: TGTGCCAGCAGCCTGCCCGGGACAGCGGAAAGTTCCTACGAGCAGTACTTC
j_gene: TRBJ1-2; v_gene: TRBV29-1; d_gene: -; abundance: -; CDR3aa: CSPGGYTF; CDR3nt: TGCAGCCCGGGGGGCTACACCTTC
j_gene: TRBJ1-5; v_gene: TRBV11-2; d_gene: TRBD1; abundance: -; CDR3aa: CASSPVQGANQPQHF; CDR3nt: TGTGCCAGCAGCCCTGTACAGGGGGCTAATCAGCCCCAGCATTTT
j_gene: TRBJ1-2; v_gene: TRBV25-1; d_gene: -; abundance: -; CDR3aa: CASSEVTNYGYTF; CDR3nt: TGTGCCAGCAGTGAGGTAACCAACTATGGCTACACCTTC
j_gene: TRBJ2-1; v_gene: TRBV27; d_gene: -; abundance: -; CDR3aa: CASSFSGRNEQFF; CDR3nt: TGTGCCAGCAGTTTCTCGGGGCGGAATGAGCAGTTCTTC
j_gene: TRBJ2-5; v_gene: TRBV7-2; d_gene: TRBD2; abundance: -; CDR3aa: CASSSGGNQETQYF; CDR3nt: TGTGCCAGCAGCTCCGGGGGGAACCAAGAGACCCAGTACTTC
j_gene: TRBJ2-2; v_gene: TRBV9; d_gene: TRBD1; abundance: -; CDR3aa: CASSVNRGSTGELFF; CDR3nt: TGTGCCAGCAGCGTGAACAGGGGGAGCACCGGGGAGCTGTTTTTT
j_gene: TRBJ2-1; v_gene: TRBV29-1; d_gene: -; abundance: -; CDR3aa: CSAPTESSYNEQFF; CDR3nt: TGCAGCGCCCCGACGGAGAGCTCCTACAATGAGCAGTTCTTC
j_gene: TRBJ1-1; v_gene: TRBV5-1; d_gene: -; abundance: -; CDR3aa: CASSRQLPGNTEAFF; CDR3nt: TGCGCCAGCAGCCGACAGTTGCCCGGGAACACTGAAGCTTTCTTT
j_gene: TRBJ1-2; v_gene: TRBV5-1; d_gene: -; abundance: -; CDR3aa: CASSPDSHYGYTF; CDR3nt: TGCGCCAGCAGCCCGGACAGCCACTATGGCTACACCTTC
j_gene: TRBJ1-6; v_gene: TRBV19; d_gene: -; abundance: -; CDR3aa: CASSIRGGYSPLHF; CDR3nt: TGTGCCAGTAGTATTCGGGGTGGATATTCACCCCTCCACTTT
j_gene: TRBJ1-2; v_gene: TRBV11-2; d_gene: -; abundance: -; CDR3aa: CASSVSIDRFYGYTF; CDR3nt: TGTGCCAGCAGCGTCTCAATAGACAGGTTCTATGGCTACACCTTC
j_gene: TRBJ2-3; v_gene: TRBV11-2; d_gene: -; abundance: -; CDR3aa: CASSYTDTQYF; CDR3nt: TGTGCCAGCAGCTACACAGATACGCAGTATTTT
j_gene: TRBJ1-6; v_gene: TRBV4-1; d_gene: TRBD1; abundance: -; CDR3aa: CASSPRDSNSPLHF; CDR3nt: TGCGCCAGCAGCCCACGGGACAGTAATTCACCCCTCCACTTT
j_gene: TRBJ1-2; v_gene: TRBV5-6; d_gene: -; abundance: few; CDR3aa: CASSPLGEAGYTF; CDR3nt: TGTGCCAGCAGCCCCCTAGGGGAGGCGGGCTACACCTTC
j_gene: TRBJ1-5; v_gene: TRBV2; d_gene: -; abundance: few; CDR3aa: CASLREGRGGQPQHF; CDR3nt: TGTGCCAGCTTAAGGGAAGGGAGGGGCGGTCAGCCCCAGCATTTT
j_gene: TRBJ2-7; v_gene: TRBV28; d_gene: TRBD2; abundance: -; CDR3aa: CASGRGGQYEQYF; CDR3nt: TGTGCCAGCGGGCGGGGGGGCCAATACGAGCAGTACTTC
j_gene: TRBJ1-2; v_gene: TRBV7-2; d_gene: -; abundance: few; CDR3aa: CASSRPAGGYTF; CDR3nt: TGTGCCAGCAGCCGACCGGCGGGTGGCTACACCTTC
j_gene: TRBJ1-5; v_gene: TRBV4-1; d_gene: TRBD1; abundance: -; CDR3aa: CASSQPGQEYQPQHF; CDR3nt: TGCGCCAGCAGCCAACCGGGACAGGAATATCAGCCCCAGCATTTT
j_gene: TRBJ1-6; v_gene: TRBV7-6; d_gene: TRBD1; abundance: few; CDR3aa: CASSTGDREIESLHF; CDR3nt: TGTGCCAGCAGCACCGGGGACAGGGAGATTGAGAGCCTCCACTTT
j_gene: TRBJ2-2; v_gene: TRBV19; d_gene: -; abundance: few; CDR3aa: CASSISGELFF; CDR3nt: TGTGCCAGTAGTATATCCGGGGAGCTGTTTTTT
j_gene: TRBJ2-3; v_gene: TRBV6-1; d_gene: TRBD2; abundance: -; CDR3aa: CASSEPGGPTDTQYF; CDR3nt: TGTGCCAGCAGTGAGCCGGGGGGGCCCACAGATACGCAGTATTTT
j_gene: TRBJ1-2; v_gene: TRBV5-4; d_gene: TRBD1; abundance: -; CDR3aa: CASSQGQGYYGYTF; CDR3nt: TGTGCCAGCAGCCAGGGACAGGGCTACTATGGCTACACCTTC
j_gene: TRBJ2-1; v_gene: TRBV14; d_gene: -; abundance: -; CDR3aa: CASSSSDYRNEQFF; CDR3nt: TGTGCCAGCAGCTCATCCGACTACCGTAATGAGCAGTTCTTC
j_gene: TRBJ2-5; v_gene: TRBV5-6; d_gene: -; abundance: once; CDR3aa: CASSPLATGGRETQYF; CDR3nt: TGTGCCAGCAGCCCCCTCGCAACGGGGGGCCGGGAGACCCAGTACTTC
j_gene: TRBJ2-3; v_gene: TRBV16; d_gene: -; abundance: -; CDR3aa: CASSQSRTYTDTQYF; CDR3nt: TGTGCCAGCAGCCAATCAAGGACTTACACAGATACGCAGTATTTT
j_gene: TRBJ2-1; v_gene: TRBV18; d_gene: TRBD2; abundance: -; CDR3aa: CASSPRAGAYNEQFF; CDR3nt: TGTGCCAGCTCACCACGGGCGGGAGCCTACAATGAGCAGTTCTTC
j_gene: TRBJ2-2; v_gene: TRBV5-4; d_gene: -; abundance: -; CDR3aa: CASGPGGGGELFF; CDR3nt: TGTGCCAGCGGACCCGGGGGAGGCGGGGAGCTGTTTTTT
j_gene: TRBJ2-3; v_gene: TRBV30; d_gene: TRBD2; abundance: -; CDR3aa: CAWSVGGGLAETHTDTQYF; CDR3nt: TGTGCCTGGAGTGTTGGGGGGGGACTAGCGGAGACCCACACAGATACGCAGTATTTT
j_gene: TRBJ2-1; v_gene: TRBV5-1; d_gene: TRBD2; abundance: -; CDR3aa: CASSLTSGSYNEQFF; CDR3nt: TGCGCCAGCAGCCTAACTAGCGGGAGTTATAATGAGCAGTTCTTC
j_gene: TRBJ2-7; v_gene: TRBV10-2; d_gene: TRBD2; abundance: once; CDR3aa: CASSSLAGFVHEQYF; CDR3nt: TGCGCCAGCAGCTCCCTAGCGGGGTTCGTCCACGAGCAGTACTTC
j_gene: TRBJ1-5; v_gene: TRBV19; d_gene: -; abundance: -; CDR3aa: CASSIFYSNQPQHF; CDR3nt: TGTGCCAGTAGTATATTCTATAGCAATCAGCCCCAGCATTTT
j_gene: TRBJ2-1; v_gene: TRBV6-1; d_gene: -; abundance: -; CDR3aa: CASSEVHVEQFF; CDR3nt: TGTGCCAGCAGTGAAGTGCACGTTGAGCAGTTCTTC
j_gene: TRBJ2-1; v_gene: TRBV7-9; d_gene: TRBD2; abundance: -; CDR3aa: CASSLAGGYNEQFF; CDR3nt: TGTGCCAGCAGCCTAGCGGGGGGGTACAATGAGCAGTTCTTC
j_gene: TRBJ1-4; v_gene: TRBV10-1; d_gene: -; abundance: -; CDR3aa: CASEEGQNEKLFF; CDR3nt: TGCGCCAGCGAGGAAGGGCAGAATGAAAAACTGTTTTTT
j_gene: TRBJ1-5; v_gene: TRBV19; d_gene: -; abundance: -; CDR3aa: CASIAGGRSNQPQHF; CDR3nt: TGTGCCAGTATCGCCGGAGGGCGAAGCAATCAGCCCCAGCATTTT